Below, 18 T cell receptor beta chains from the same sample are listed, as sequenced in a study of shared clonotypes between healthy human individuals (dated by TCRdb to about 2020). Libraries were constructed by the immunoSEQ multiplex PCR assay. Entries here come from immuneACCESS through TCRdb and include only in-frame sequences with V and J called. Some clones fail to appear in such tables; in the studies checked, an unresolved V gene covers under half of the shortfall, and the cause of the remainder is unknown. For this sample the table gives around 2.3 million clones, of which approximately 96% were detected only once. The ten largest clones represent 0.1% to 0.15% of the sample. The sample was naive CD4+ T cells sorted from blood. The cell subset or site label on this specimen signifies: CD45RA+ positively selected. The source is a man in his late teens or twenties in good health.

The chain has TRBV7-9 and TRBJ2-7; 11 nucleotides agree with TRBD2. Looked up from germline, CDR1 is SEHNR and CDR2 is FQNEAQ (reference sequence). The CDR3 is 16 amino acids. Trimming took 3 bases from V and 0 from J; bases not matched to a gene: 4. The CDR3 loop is CASSFVAGGSSYEQYF. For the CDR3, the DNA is TGTGCCAGCAGCTTCGTAGCGGGAGGGAGCTCCTACGAGCAGTACTTC.

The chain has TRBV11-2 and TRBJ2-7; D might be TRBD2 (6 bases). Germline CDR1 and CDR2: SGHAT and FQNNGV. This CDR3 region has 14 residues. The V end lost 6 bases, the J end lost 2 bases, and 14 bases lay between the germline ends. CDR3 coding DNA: TGTGCCAGCAGACACCCCGGGGGAACCTACGAGCAGTACTTC. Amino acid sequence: CASRHPGGTYEQYF. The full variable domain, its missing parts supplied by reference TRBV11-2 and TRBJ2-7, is EAGVAQSPRYKIIEKRQSVAFWCNPISGHATLYWYQQILGQGPKLLIQFQNNGVVDDSQLPKDRFSAERLKGVDSTLKIQPAKLEDSAVYLCASRHPGGTYEQYFGPGTRLTVT.

The DNA for the CDR3 is TGTGCCAGCAGCAGGGGAGCATCGGAAGAGACCCAGTACTTC. Amino acid sequence: CASSRGASEETQYF. The genes are TRBV7-2 and TRBJ2-5; D might be TRBD1 or TRBD2, each matching 5 bases. Trimming removed 5 bases at V and 3 bases at J, with 13 bases between. CDR3 length: 14 residues. CDR1 is SGHTA and CDR2 is FQGNSA in the germline V gene.

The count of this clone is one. The CDR3 loop is CASSLTGANVLTF. In DNA form, the CDR3 reads TGTGCCAGCAGCTTGACTGGGGCCAACGTCCTGACTTTC. The chain employs TRBV11-3 and TRBJ2-6; no reliable D call. Germline V CDR1 and CDR2: SGHNT, YENEEA. The CDR3 runs 13 residues. V was shortened by 3 bases and J by 2 bases, with 2 bases between the two germline ends.

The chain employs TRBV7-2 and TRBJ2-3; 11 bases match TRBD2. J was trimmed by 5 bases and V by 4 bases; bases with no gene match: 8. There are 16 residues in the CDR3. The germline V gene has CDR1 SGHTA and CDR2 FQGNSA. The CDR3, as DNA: TGTGCCAGCAGCTACACTAGCGGGAGTTTCAGAGATACGCAGTATTTT. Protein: CASSYTSGSFRDTQYF.

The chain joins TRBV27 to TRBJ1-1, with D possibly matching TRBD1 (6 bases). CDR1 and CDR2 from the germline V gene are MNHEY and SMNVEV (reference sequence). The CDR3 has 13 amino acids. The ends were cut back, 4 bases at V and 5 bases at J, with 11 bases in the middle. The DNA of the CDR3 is TGTGCCAGCAGTTGGGGGGCGGAAACTGAAGCTTTCTTT. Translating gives CASSWGAETEAFF.

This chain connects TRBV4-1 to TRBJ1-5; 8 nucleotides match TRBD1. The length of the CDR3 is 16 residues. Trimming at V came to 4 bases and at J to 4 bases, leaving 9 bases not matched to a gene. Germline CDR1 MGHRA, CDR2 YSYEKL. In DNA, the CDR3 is TGCGCCAGCAGCCCCCAGGGGGCCCATGGGAATCAGCCCCAGCATTTT. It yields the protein CASSPQGAHGNQPQHF.

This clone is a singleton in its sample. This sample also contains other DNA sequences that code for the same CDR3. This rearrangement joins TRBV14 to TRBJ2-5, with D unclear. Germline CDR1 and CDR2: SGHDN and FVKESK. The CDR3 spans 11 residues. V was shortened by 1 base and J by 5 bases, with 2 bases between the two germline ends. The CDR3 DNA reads TGTGCCAGCAGCCAAGTCGAGACCCAGTACTTC. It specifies CASSQVETQYF.

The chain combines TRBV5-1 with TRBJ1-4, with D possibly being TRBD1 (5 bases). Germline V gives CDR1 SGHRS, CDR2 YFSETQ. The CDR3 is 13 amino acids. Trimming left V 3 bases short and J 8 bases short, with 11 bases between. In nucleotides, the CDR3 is TGCGCCAGCAGCTATGGGACGGGCGAAAAACTGTTTTTT. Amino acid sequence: CASSYGTGEKLFF.

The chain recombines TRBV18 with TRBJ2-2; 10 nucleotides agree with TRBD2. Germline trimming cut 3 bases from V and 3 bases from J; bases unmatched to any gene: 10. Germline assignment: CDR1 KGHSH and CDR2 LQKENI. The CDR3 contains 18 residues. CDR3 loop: CASSPRHFGTSDTGELFF. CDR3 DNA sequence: TGTGCCAGCTCACCGAGGCACTTCGGGACTAGCGACACCGGGGAGCTGTTTTTT.

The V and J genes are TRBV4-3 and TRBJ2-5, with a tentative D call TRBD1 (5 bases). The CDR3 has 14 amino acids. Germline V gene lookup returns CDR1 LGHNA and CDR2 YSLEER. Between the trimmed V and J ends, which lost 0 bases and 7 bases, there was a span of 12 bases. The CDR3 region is CASSQDRAVGTQYF. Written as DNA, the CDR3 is TGCGCCAGCAGCCAAGACAGGGCGGTAGGGACCCAGTACTTC.

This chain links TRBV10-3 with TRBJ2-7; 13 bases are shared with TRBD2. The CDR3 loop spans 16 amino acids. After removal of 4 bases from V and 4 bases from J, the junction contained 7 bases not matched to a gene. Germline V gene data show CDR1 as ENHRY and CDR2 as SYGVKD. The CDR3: CAISGTSGRSGYEQYF. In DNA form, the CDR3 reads TGTGCCATCAGTGGGACTAGCGGGAGAAGCGGTTACGAGCAGTACTTC.

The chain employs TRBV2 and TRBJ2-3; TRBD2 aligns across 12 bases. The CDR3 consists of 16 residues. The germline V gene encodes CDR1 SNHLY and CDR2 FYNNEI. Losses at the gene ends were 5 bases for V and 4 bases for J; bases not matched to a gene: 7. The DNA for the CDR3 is TGTGCCAGCAGTCTTAGGACTAGCGGGGTCTCAGATACGCAGTATTTT. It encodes CASSLRTSGVSDTQYF.

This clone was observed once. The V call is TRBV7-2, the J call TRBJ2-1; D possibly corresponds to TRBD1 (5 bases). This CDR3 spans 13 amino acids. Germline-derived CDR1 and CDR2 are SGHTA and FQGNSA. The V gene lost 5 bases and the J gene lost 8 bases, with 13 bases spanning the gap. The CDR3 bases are TGTGCCAGCAGCCAAACAGGTCGCGATGAGCAGTTCTTC. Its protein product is CASSQTGRDEQFF.

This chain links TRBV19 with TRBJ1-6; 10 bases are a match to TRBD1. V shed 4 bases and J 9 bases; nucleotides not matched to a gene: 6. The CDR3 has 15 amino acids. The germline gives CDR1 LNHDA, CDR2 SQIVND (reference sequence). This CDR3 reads CASSTGQGLSSPLHF. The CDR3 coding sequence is TGTGCCAGTAGTACGGGACAGGGGCTCAGTTCACCCCTCCACTTT.

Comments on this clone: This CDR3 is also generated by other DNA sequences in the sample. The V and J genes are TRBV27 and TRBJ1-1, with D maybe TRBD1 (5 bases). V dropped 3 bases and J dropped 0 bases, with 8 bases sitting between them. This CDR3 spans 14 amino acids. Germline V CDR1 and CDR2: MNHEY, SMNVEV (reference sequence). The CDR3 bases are TGTGCCAGCAGTTTGGGACGGATGAACACTGAAGCTTTCTTT. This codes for CASSLGRMNTEAFF.

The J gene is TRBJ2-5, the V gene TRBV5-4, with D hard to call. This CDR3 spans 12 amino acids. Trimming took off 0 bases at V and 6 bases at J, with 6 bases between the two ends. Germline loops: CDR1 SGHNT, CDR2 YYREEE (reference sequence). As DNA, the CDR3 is TGTGCCAGCAGCTTGGACGAAAAGACCCAGTACTTC. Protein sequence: CASSLDEKTQYF.

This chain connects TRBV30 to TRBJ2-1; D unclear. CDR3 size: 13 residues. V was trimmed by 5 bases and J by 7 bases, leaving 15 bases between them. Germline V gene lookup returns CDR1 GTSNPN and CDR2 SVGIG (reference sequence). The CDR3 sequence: CAWRRSSVNEQFF. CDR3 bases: TGTGCCTGGCGACGTAGTTCGGTGAATGAGCAGTTCTTC.